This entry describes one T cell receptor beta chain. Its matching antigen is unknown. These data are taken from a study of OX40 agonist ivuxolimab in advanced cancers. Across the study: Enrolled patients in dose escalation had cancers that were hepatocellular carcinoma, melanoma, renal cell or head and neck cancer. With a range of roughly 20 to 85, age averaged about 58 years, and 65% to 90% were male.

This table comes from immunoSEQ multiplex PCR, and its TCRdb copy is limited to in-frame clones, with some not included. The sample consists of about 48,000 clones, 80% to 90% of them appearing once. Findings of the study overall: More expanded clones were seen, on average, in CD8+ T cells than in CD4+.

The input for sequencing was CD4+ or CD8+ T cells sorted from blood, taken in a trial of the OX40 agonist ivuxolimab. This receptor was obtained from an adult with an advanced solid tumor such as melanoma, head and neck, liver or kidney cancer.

The chain's CDR3 is CASSRSGRGYQETQYF. For the CDR3, the DNA is TGTGCCAGCAGCCGTAGCGGGAGGGGGTATCAAGAGACCCAGTACTTC. This rearrangement joins TRBV5-4 to TRBJ2-5, with 11 bases aligning to TRBD2. The CDR3 runs to 16 residues. Germline-derived CDR1 and CDR2 are SGHNT and YYREEE (reference sequence). V lost 4 bases to trimming and J lost 2 bases; unmatched junction nucleotides: 7. The full variable domain, completed using reference TRBV5-4 and TRBJ2-5, is ETGVTQSPTHLIKTRGQQVTLRCSSQSGHNTVSWYQQALGQGPQFIFQYYREEENGRGNFPPRFSGLQFPNYSSELNVNALELDDSALYLCASSRSGRGYQETQYFGPGTRLLVL.